The 32 T cell receptor beta chains below come from one sample, sequenced in a study of blood T cell repertoires in COVID-19. Clones were sequenced by immunoSEQ multiplex PCR, and TCRdb holds only the in-frame ones, with some missing. Here the sample spans roughly 45,000 clones, roughly 87% being singletons. The sample taken for sequencing was peripheral blood. All receptors come from a man aged 60 to 69 with active COVID-19.

CDR3 in amino acids: CAISKTSGGNTDTQYF. The CDR3 DNA follows: TGTGCCATCAGTAAGACTAGCGGGGGAAACACAGATACGCAGTATTTT. V gene TRBV10-3 combines with J gene TRBJ2-3, with 12 nucleotides matching TRBD2. Germline V gene lookup returns CDR1 ENHRY and CDR2 SYGVKD. This CDR3 spans 16 amino acids. V lost 5 bases and J lost 2; bases outside the gene matches: 5.

The rearrangement links TRBV5-1 to TRBJ1-2; 11 bases map to TRBD1. The CDR3 has 15 residues. V lost 3 bases to trimming and J lost 4 bases; unmatched junction nucleotides: 5. Germline CDR1 is SGHRS and CDR2 is YFSETQ. CDR3 DNA sequence: TGCGCCAGCAGCTCGGGACAGGGGGACCTCTATGGCTACACCTTC. Its translation: CASSSGQGDLYGYTF.

The chain is built from TRBV10-2 and TRBJ2-2; 13 bases are a match to TRBD2. The CDR3 length is 16 residues. Germline lookup yields CDR1 WSHSY and CDR2 SAAADI. Unmatched junction bases numbered 5, after V lost 7 bases and J lost 3 bases. In DNA form, the CDR3 reads TGCGCCAGCACCGGACTAGCGGGGGAAGACACCGGGGAGCTGTTTTTT. Its protein is CASTGLAGEDTGELFF.

This clone was observed once. The chain has TRBV9 and TRBJ1-2, with a tentative D call TRBD1 (5 bases). The CDR3 runs 14 residues. In germline, CDR1 is SGDLS, CDR2 YYNGEE. Between the trimmed V and J ends, which lost 4 bases and 8 bases, there was a span of 18 bases. In DNA, the CDR3 is TGTGCCAGCAGCCCCCGAGGGAGGGGAGTAGGCTACACCTTC. It specifies CASSPRGRGVGYTF.

This chain links TRBV28 with TRBJ2-7; 10 nucleotides match TRBD2. Germline CDR1 reads MDHEN; CDR2 reads SYDVKM. CDR3 length equals 11 residues. The CDR3 region is CASGGAHEQYF. The CDR3 DNA is TGTGCAAGCGGGGGGGCCCACGAGCAGTACTTC.

CDR3 amino acids: CASSPRTASYEQYF. The CDR3 DNA follows: TGTGCCAGCAGCCCCAGGACAGCTTCCTACGAGCAGTACTTC. The chain links TRBV7-8 to TRBJ2-7; D might be TRBD1 (6 bases). The germline V gene encodes CDR1 SGHVS and CDR2 FQNEAQ. Trimming took 5 bases from V and 1 from J, leaving 12 bases between them. CDR3 length: 14 residues.

V gene TRBV4-1 combines with J gene TRBJ2-7; 9 positions match TRBD1. CDR3 length: 16 amino acids. Germline CDR1 and CDR2: MGHRA and YSYEKL. V gave up 1 base and J gave up 3 bases; unmatched junction bases: 7. In DNA form, the CDR3 reads TGCGCCAGCAGCCAAGTCATGAGGACAGGGGACTACGAGCAGTACTTC. Encoded protein: CASSQVMRTGDYEQYF.

This chain links TRBV19 with TRBJ1-6; 8 bases are a match to TRBD1. The CDR3 is 14 amino acids. The germline CDR1 and CDR2 sequences are LNHDA and SQIVND (reference sequence). The V gene end was trimmed by 3 bases and the J gene end by 10 bases; junction bases not matched to a gene: 5. DNA for the CDR3: TGTGCCAGTAGTATGGTGCAGGGGGCCTCACCCCTCCACTTT. Amino acids: CASSMVQGASPLHF.

V and J are TRBV5-5 and TRBJ1-3; D is unclear. Trimming pared 1 base from V and 0 bases from J, leaving 8 bases between. There are 15 residues in the CDR3. Per the germline V gene, CDR1 is SGHKS and CDR2 is YYEKEE (reference sequence). As DNA, the CDR3 is TGTGCCAGCAGCTTGATCTCCCTCTCTGGAAACACCATATATTTT. It encodes CASSLISLSGNTIYF.

Only one count was recorded for this clone. The chain recombines TRBV18 with TRBJ2-1; D perhaps matches TRBD2 (5 bases). Germline-derived CDR1 and CDR2 are KGHSH and LQKENI. Trimming pared 0 bases from V and 1 base from J, leaving 10 bases between. This CDR3 has 16 residues. The CDR3 coding sequence is TGTGCCAGCTCACCACCTGCTAGCACTTCCTACAATGAGCAGTTCTTC. Protein product: CASSPPASTSYNEQFF.

The chain uses TRBV30 and TRBJ1-1; D unclear. Deletions cut 2 bases from V and 5 bases from J, with 6 bases between. The length of the CDR3 is 11 residues. Germline lookup yields CDR1 GTSNPN and CDR2 SVGIG (reference sequence). The CDR3 coding sequence is TGTGCCTGGAGTTGGAGGACTGAAGCTTTCTTT. Residues: CAWSWRTEAFF.

This clone was found once. This chain joins TRBV30 and TRBJ2-7; a possible D gene is TRBD2 (7 bases). Germline-derived CDR1 and CDR2 are GTSNPN and SVGIG (reference sequence). The CDR3 totals 13 residues. The germline V and J ends were trimmed by 0 bases and 5 bases, with 11 bases remaining between them. The CDR3 nucleotides read TGTGCCTGGAGTGTAGGGGGGGGTGACGAGCAGTACTTC. The encoded protein is CAWSVGGGDEQYF.

In its sample, this clone was seen a few times. The V call is TRBV18, the J call TRBJ1-3; 7 nucleotides agree with TRBD1. Germline loops: CDR1 KGHSH, CDR2 LQKENI. J was trimmed by 0 bases and V by 6 bases; bases with no gene match: 11. The CDR3 covers 17 residues. The CDR3 sequence is CASSPGGTVSSGNTIYF. DNA for the CDR3: TGTGCCAGCTCCCCCGGAGGGACAGTTAGCTCTGGAAACACCATATATTTT.

J is TRBJ1-5 and V is TRBV19; a weak D match, TRBD1 (6 bases). The V end was cut by 2 bases, the J end by 6 bases, with 20 bases between. CDR1 is LNHDA and CDR2 is SQIVND in the germline V gene (reference sequence). The CDR3 covers 17 residues. The CDR3 DNA reads as TGTGCCAGTAGTATATGGATTGGGTACAGGGCCAGTCAGCCCCAGCATTTT. This sequence encodes CASSIWIGYRASQPQHF.

The chain recombines TRBV19 with TRBJ2-5; D may be TRBD1 (6 bases). Trimming removed 6 bases from V and 5 bases from J, with 16 bases in between. The CDR3 has 14 amino acids. Germline V lookup: CDR1 LNHDA, CDR2 SQIVND (reference sequence). CDR3 sequence reads: CASSQAGVGETQYF. CDR3 coding DNA: TGTGCCAGTAGCCAGGCAGGGGTCGGGGAGACCCAGTACTTC.

The J gene is TRBJ2-3, the V gene TRBV10-3, with 9 nucleotides matching TRBD1. J lost 2 bases, V lost 5 bases, and 8 bases had no gene match. This CDR3 spans 16 amino acids. From germline, CDR1 is ENHRY and CDR2 SYGVKD. CDR3 region: CAISLTGTGITDTQYF. In DNA form, the CDR3 reads TGTGCCATCAGTCTGACCGGGACAGGGATCACAGATACGCAGTATTTT.

The chain is built from TRBV9 and TRBJ1-3, with a possible D match to TRBD1 (6 bases). This CDR3 comprises 17 residues. V was shortened by 0 bases and J by 1 base, with 14 bases between the two germline ends. Germline V gene data show CDR1 as SGDLS and CDR2 as YYNGEE. As DNA, the CDR3 is TGTGCCAGCAGCGTAGAAGCCCAAAGGGGGTCTGGAAACACCATATATTTT. Protein sequence: CASSVEAQRGSGNTIYF.

This chain connects TRBV19 to TRBJ1-2; no clear D. This CDR3 is 12 amino acids long. Trimming removed 4 bases at V and 2 bases at J, with 5 bases between. Germline V gene lookup returns CDR1 LNHDA and CDR2 SQIVND (reference sequence). The CDR3 protein is CASSTQNYGYTF. The CDR3 DNA is TGTGCCAGTAGTACCCAGAACTATGGCTACACCTTC. Full variable domain (outside the CDR3, taken from reference TRBV19 and TRBJ1-2): DGGITQSPKYLFRKEGQNVTLSCEQNLNHDAMYWYRQDPGQGLRLIYYSQIVNDFQKGDIAEGYSVSREKKESFPLTVTSAQKNPTAFYLCASSTQNYGYTFGSGTRLTVV.

The chain's CDR3 is CASSLPGSGSNEKLFF. The CDR3 DNA sequence: TGTGCCAGCAGTCTCCCGGGGAGTGGATCTAATGAAAAACTGTTTTTT. The rearrangement links TRBV28 to TRBJ1-4; D gene ambiguous. The V gene's germline CDR1 is MDHEN and CDR2 SYDVKM. Trimming took 5 bases from V and 3 from J, leaving 16 bases between them. The CDR3 has 16 residues.

This clone was detected once. The chain has TRBV19 and TRBJ1-3; no reliable D call. V dropped 3 bases and J dropped 0 bases, with 9 bases sitting between them. The CDR3 sequence is 15 residues long. The germline CDR1 and CDR2 sequences are LNHDA and SQIVND (reference sequence). The CDR3 sequence is CASSMDYYSGNTIYF. Here the CDR3 DNA reads TGTGCCAGTAGTATGGACTATTACTCTGGAAACACCATATATTTT. The full variable domain, rest sourced from reference TRBV19 and TRBJ1-3, is DGGITQSPKYLFRKEGQNVTLSCEQNLNHDAMYWYRQDPGQGLRLIYYSQIVNDFQKGDIAEGYSVSREKKESFPLTVTSAQKNPTAFYLCASSMDYYSGNTIYFGEGSWLTVV.

The V call is TRBV9, the J call TRBJ2-7, with TRBD1 identical over 10 bases. CDR1 and CDR2 (germline): SGDLS, YYNGEE. The CDR3 has 14 residues. With 4 bases clipped from V and 3 bases from J, the junction kept 4 bases outside the gene matches. The CDR3, as DNA: TGTGCCAGCAGCTTACGGACAGGGGGCTACGAGCAGTACTTC. Its protein product is CASSLRTGGYEQYF.

This clone was found a few times. The chain carries TRBV18 and TRBJ2-6; 11 bases fit TRBD1. This CDR3 spans 20 amino acids. V was clipped by 2 bases and J by 2 bases; unmatched bases: 11. The germline gives CDR1 KGHSH, CDR2 LQKENI. CDR3 sequence: CASSPSVPMGQGAGANVLTF. The CDR3 DNA follows: TGTGCCAGCTCACCAAGTGTACCTATGGGACAGGGGGCTGGGGCCAACGTCCTGACTTTC.

The rearrangement links TRBV3-1 (or the pseudogene TRBV3-2) to TRBJ2-3; 8 positions match TRBD2. The germline CDR1 and CDR2 sequences are LGHDT and YNNKEL (reference sequence). This CDR3 region has 14 residues. V dropped 6 bases and J dropped 3; count of bases not matched to a gene: 5. For the CDR3, the DNA is TGTGCCAGCAGGCCAGCGGGAGTGACAGATACGCAGTATTTT. Translation gives CASRPAGVTDTQYF.

The CDR3 region has the DNA TGTGCCAGCAGCCCGGGACTAGCGGGGGAGCAGGGTACGCAGTATTTT. Amino acid sequence: CASSPGLAGEQGTQYF. The gene calls are TRBV7-8 and TRBJ2-3; 14 nucleotides agree with TRBD2. Trimming cost V 5 bases and J 8 bases; bases outside gene matches: 9. This CDR3 is 16 amino acids long. Germline values: CDR1 SGHVS, CDR2 FQNEAQ.

This clone was counted between two and nine times. The V gene is TRBV29-1, the J gene TRBJ1-4; 10 bases are shared with TRBD1. Losses at the gene ends were 6 bases for V and 8 bases for J; bases not matched to a gene: 6. The germline V gene encodes CDR1 SQVTM and CDR2 ANQGSEA. The CDR3 runs to 13 residues. The DNA of the CDR3 is TGCAGCGTCCCGGACAGGGGGGGGGAAAAACTGTTTTTT. Translation: CSVPDRGGEKLFF. Full variable domain (remainder filled in from reference TRBV29-1 and TRBJ1-4): SAVISQKPSRDICQRGTSLTIQCQVDSQVTMMFWYRQQPGQSLTLIATANQGSEATYESGFVIDKFPISRPNLTFSTLTVSNMSPEDSSIYLCSVPDRGGEKLFFGSGTQLSVL.

The V gene is TRBV10-3, the J gene TRBJ2-3, with 8 bases fitting TRBD1. The CDR3 is 14 amino acids. The germline V gene has CDR1 ENHRY and CDR2 SYGVKD. The V and J ends lost 4 bases and 4 bases, in that order; junction bases with no gene match: 4. The CDR3 DNA sequence: TGTGCCATCAGTGGAGGACAGGGCGCAGATACGCAGTATTTT. This gives the protein CAISGGQGADTQYF.

The V call is TRBV28, the J call TRBJ2-1; D is perhaps TRBD2 (6 bases). Trimming took 6 bases from V and 2 from J, leaving 26 bases between them. The CDR3 contains 19 residues. CDR1 is MDHEN, CDR2 SYDVKM, per germline. The CDR3 is CASSRTGGTLGLPYNEQFF. CDR3 DNA: TGTGCCAGCAGCCGAACCGGGGGTACACTCGGATTACCCTACAATGAGCAGTTCTTC. The full variable domain, its missing parts supplied by reference TRBV28 and TRBJ2-1, is DVKVTQSSRYLVKRTGEKVFLECVQDMDHENMFWYRQDPGLGLRLIYFSYDVKMKEKGDIPEGYSVSREKKERFSLILESASTNQTSMYLCASSRTGGTLGLPYNEQFFGPGTRLTVL.

This chain joins TRBV6-5 and TRBJ1-1, with D possibly matching TRBD1 (5 bases). V lost 8 bases and J lost 4, with 17 bases in between. Germline loops: CDR1 MNHEY, CDR2 SVGAGI. This CDR3 region has 14 residues. The CDR3 DNA reads as TGTGCCAGCTCCGAGTCCAGGGTAGGCACTGAAGCTTTCTTT. Translating it yields CASSESRVGTEAFF.

The sample holds a few counts of this clone. This rearrangement joins TRBV27 to TRBJ2-7; D may be TRBD2 (6 bases). Germline assignment: CDR1 MNHEY and CDR2 SMNVEV (reference sequence). This CDR3 contains 14 residues. Trimming removed 3 bases at V and 7 bases at J, with 16 bases between. CDR3 region: CASSLARDAFEQYF. In nucleotides, the CDR3 is TGTGCCAGCAGTTTGGCGCGGGACGCCTTTGAGCAGTACTTC.

The chain joins TRBV28 to TRBJ1-4, with D unresolved. The CDR3 extends over 11 amino acids. Germline lookup yields CDR1 MDHEN and CDR2 SYDVKM. Trimming removed 3 bases at V and 14 bases at J, with 10 bases between. CDR3 nucleotides: TGTGCCAGCAGTTTCTCGCGTTCGCTGTTTTTT. It yields the protein CASSFSRSLFF.

V gene TRBV5-1 combines with J gene TRBJ1-1, with no clear D. The CDR3 runs to 15 residues. V lost 1 base to trimming and J lost 1 base, with 11 bases between them. Germline CDR1 and CDR2: SGHRS and YFSETQ. The CDR3 DNA reads TGCGCCAGCAGCTTGCCTCTAAGTGCGAACACTGAAGCTTTCTTT. Its translation is CASSLPLSANTEAFF.

The chain links TRBV27 to TRBJ2-3; 11 positions agree with TRBD1. This CDR3 comprises 17 residues. CDR1 MNHEY and CDR2 SMNVEV come from the germline V gene (reference sequence). V lost 5 bases, J lost 3 bases, and 10 bases stayed unmatched. CDR3 sequence reads: CASSPRWTGGATDTQYF. In DNA form, the CDR3 reads TGTGCCAGCAGTCCCCGCTGGACAGGGGGCGCGACAGATACGCAGTATTTT.